Below, one T cell receptor (beta chain) is given with its context. It lacks a known antigen. The data were taken from a study of monozygotic twins with inflammatory bowel disease (dated by TCRdb to 2018 to 2020). At the level of the whole study: A total of around 30 monozygotic twin pairs were included in the full study, comprising nine German pairs (four IBD-concordant, five IBD-discordant) and 19 IBD-discordant Danish pairs. Disease-associated traits were sought mainly through comparisons between IBD patients and their genetically identical healthy co-twins within discordant pairs. Each individual had, on average, about 151 000 unique TCRalpha sequences and 181 000 unique TCRbeta sequences available for analysis.

The study at large found these results: Measured by the inverse Simpson index, TCRbeta repertoire diversity was lower in IBD patients than in their healthy co-twins. The results gave no support for a single strong signal or clonotype linked to IBD. The analysis was unable to tell apart different T cell subtypes. Compared with healthy twins, IBD patients had fewer clonotypes in common with other individuals, a difference most pronounced in patients showing signs of disease activity. Concordant and discordant twins showed no difference in repertoire similarity, possibly because of limited statistical power. Because patients were on differing immunosuppressive treatments, the repertoires may have picked up extra background noise and inter-individual variability.

From each donor, a roughly 2.5 ml peripheral blood sample was collected into PAXgene tubes and kept at -80 degrees C. Total RNA was isolated from whole blood with the PAXgene blood miRNA kit on an automated QIAcube, without T cell sorting. Peripheral blood from monozygotic twin pairs concordant or discordant for inflammatory bowel disease was subjected to deep TCRalpha and TCRbeta repertoire profiling with unique molecular barcoding. Smoking habits were recorded for all twin pairs, with individuals classified as current, former or never smokers. The germline V gene (reference sequence) sets CDR1 to LGHDT and CDR2 to YNNKEL. Reading from cysteine to phenylalanine, the CDR3 counts 14 amino acids. The coding DNA is unavailable. The library came from 5' RACE. Each TCR library was prepared from about 4,000 ng of total RNA. For each sample, cDNA was synthesized in eight separate reactions using SMARTScribe reverse transcriptase. Unique molecular identifiers containing a 6-nucleotide sample barcode were introduced through template switching during cDNA synthesis. TCRalpha and TCRbeta cDNA was amplified in two nested PCRs of around 15 and 10 cycles, and bead purification was carried out after each PCR. Before amplification, the cDNA was treated with uracil DNA-glycosylase and purified using the QIAquick PCR purification kit. The second PCR added Illumina TruSeq-compatible adapters along with sample-specific barcodes. TapeStation and Qubit were used to check library quality and concentration, and about 5 ng of each library was pooled. Sequencing of the pooled libraries was done on an Illumina HiSeq2500 single-index Rapid Run using custom sequencing primers and 2 x 100 bp reads. In the original analysis: PCR and sequencing errors were corrected by UMI-based consensus assembly using MiGEC version 1.2.6. MiXCR version 2.1.1 handled V(D)J alignment, clonotype assembly and CDR3 extraction. Gene usage, clonotype sharing and MAIT/NKT TCR abundance were normalised by analysing the top 1000, 10 000 and 20 000 clonotypes per sample. After downsampling to 27 000 UMIs, diversity was calculated as the inverse Simpson index using the vegan R package. Paired Mann-Whitney U tests were applied to discordant twin pairs, and Benjamini-Hochberg correction was used for multiple testing. TCRdb reprocessed the public reads and reports one entry per CDR3 protein sequence, without DNA. TCRdb's processing, not the study's, gives the V and J calls here. The data table for this sample lists about 380,000 distinct CDR3 sequences. Just over 2.5% of the sample goes to the ten largest clones.

The rearranged segments are TRBV3-1 and TRBJ2-1. The sequence was collected from a human donor with ulcerative colitis or Crohn's disease, or a healthy co-twin of an affected twin (not recorded which). The sequencing input was blood. CDR3 sequence: CASSQSSGIGEQFF.